This T cell receptor beta chain comes out of a study of identical twins. This clonotype was observed at least ten times. As yet, its antigen is unknown. Findings and caveats of the study: The authors noted that invariant MAIT and iNKT cells could partly confound zero-insertion analyses.

cDNA molecules carried unique molecular identifiers, and template switching added a universal primer site. TCRdb re-called the 5' RACE reads with MiXCR, one entry per CDR3 protein. The sample records about 200,000 distinct CDR3 sequences, roughly a tenth being singletons. The V gene end was trimmed by 4 bases and the J gene end by 2 bases; junction bases not matched to a gene: 9. The germline V gene has CDR1 LGHDT and CDR2 YNNKEL (reference sequence). The CDR3 is 16 amino acids. The rearrangement joins TRBV3-1 to TRBJ2-5; 8 bases are shared with TRBD2. The sequenced sample consisted of memory T cells sorted from blood. The clonotype comes from a man aged 45 to 65 in good health. The CDR3 region has the DNA TGTGCCAGCAGCCTTCGGGGGGGCGGATTACAAGAGACCCAGTACTTC. It is translated as CASSLRGGGLQETQYF.